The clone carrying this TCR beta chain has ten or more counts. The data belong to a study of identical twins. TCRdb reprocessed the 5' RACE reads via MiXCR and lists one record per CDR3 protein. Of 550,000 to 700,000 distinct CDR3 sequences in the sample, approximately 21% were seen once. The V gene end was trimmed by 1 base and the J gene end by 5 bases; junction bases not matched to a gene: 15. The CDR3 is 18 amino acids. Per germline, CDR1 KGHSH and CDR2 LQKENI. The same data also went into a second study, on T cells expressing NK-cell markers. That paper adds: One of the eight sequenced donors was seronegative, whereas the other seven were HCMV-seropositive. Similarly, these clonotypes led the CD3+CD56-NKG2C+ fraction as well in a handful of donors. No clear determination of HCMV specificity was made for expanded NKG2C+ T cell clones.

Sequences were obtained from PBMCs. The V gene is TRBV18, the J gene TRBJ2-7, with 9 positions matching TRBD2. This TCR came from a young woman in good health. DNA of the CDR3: TGTGCCAGCTCACCACTATCCCTAGCGGGACGATCCCCCCACGAGCAGTACTTC. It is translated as CASSPLSLAGRSPHEQYF.